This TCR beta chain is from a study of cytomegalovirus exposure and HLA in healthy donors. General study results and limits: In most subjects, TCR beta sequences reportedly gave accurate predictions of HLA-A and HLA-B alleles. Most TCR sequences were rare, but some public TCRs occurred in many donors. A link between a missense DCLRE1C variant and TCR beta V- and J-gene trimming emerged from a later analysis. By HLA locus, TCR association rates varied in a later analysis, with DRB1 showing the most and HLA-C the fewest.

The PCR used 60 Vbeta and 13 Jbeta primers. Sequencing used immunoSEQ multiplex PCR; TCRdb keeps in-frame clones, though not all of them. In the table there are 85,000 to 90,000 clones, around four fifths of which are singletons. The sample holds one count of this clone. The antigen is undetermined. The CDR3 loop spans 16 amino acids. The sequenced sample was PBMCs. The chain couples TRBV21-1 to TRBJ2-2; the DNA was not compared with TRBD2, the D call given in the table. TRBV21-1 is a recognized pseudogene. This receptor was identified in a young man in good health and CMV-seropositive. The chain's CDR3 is CASWLRGPEDTGELFF. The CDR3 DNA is TGTGCCAGCTGGTTGCGGGGCCCCGAGGACACCGGGGAGCTGTTTTTT.